One and the same sample provided the 6 T cell receptor beta chains below, sequenced in a study of T cells after yellow fever vaccination. TCRdb fed the 5' RACE reads into MiXCR, producing one record per CDR3 protein. The profile shows fewer than 400,000 distinct CDR3 sequences, around 6.4% of them singletons. Sequencing used PBMCs, obtained 5 days after the yellow fever booster vaccination. The receptors were gathered from a man aged 25-45 years who received the YFV17D yellow fever vaccine.

This clonotype was seen ten or more times. The chain links TRBV12-3 or TRBV12-4 to TRBJ2-4; D may be TRBD1 or TRBD2 (6 bases each). The V gene lost 4 bases and the J gene lost 3 bases, with 13 bases spanning the gap. The CDR3 extends over 15 amino acids. CDR3 DNA: TGTGCCAGCAGTTCCCGGGGGCCAGTCAAAAACATTCAGTACTTC. Protein product: CASSSRGPVKNIQYF.

There are many counts of this clonotype. This sequence joins TRBV3-1 and TRBJ2-3; possibly TRBD2 for D (5 bases). This CDR3 is 16 amino acids long. Between the trimmed V and J ends, which lost 1 base and 4 bases, there was a span of 15 bases. Germline V gene data show CDR1 as LGHDT and CDR2 as YNNKEL (reference sequence). CDR3 sequence reads: CASSQVGSLVPDTQYF. CDR3 nucleotides: TGTGCCAGCAGCCAAGTAGGGAGTCTAGTCCCAGATACGCAGTATTTT.

This clonotype was detected many times. The chain recombines TRBV19 with TRBJ2-1; no clear D. The CDR3 runs to 14 residues. Trimming stripped 10 bases from V and 0 bases from J, with 13 bases between. Germline V gene lookup returns CDR1 LNHDA and CDR2 SQIVND (reference sequence). CDR3 residues: CATRVTSSYNEQFF. CDR3 nucleotides: TGTGCCACCCGAGTGACGAGCTCCTACAATGAGCAGTTCTTC.

The V gene is TRBV7-2, the J gene TRBJ2-7, with TRBD2 matching over 12 bases. Germline lookup yields CDR1 SGHTA and CDR2 FQGNSA. The V and J ends lost 5 bases and 0 bases, in that order; junction bases with no gene match: 2. The CDR3 has 15 residues. The CDR3 loop is CASSRTSGNSYEQYF. The CDR3 nucleotides read TGTGCCAGCAGCCGGACTAGCGGGAACTCCTACGAGCAGTACTTC.

The J gene is TRBJ2-4, the V gene TRBV10-3, with 7 bases aligning to TRBD2. J was trimmed by 7 bases and V by 8 bases; bases with no gene match: 5. The CDR3 extends over 12 amino acids. The germline V gene has CDR1 ENHRY and CDR2 SYGVKD. The chain's CDR3 is CAISSGLNIQYF. CDR3 DNA: TGTGCCATCTCTAGCGGTCTTAACATTCAGTACTTC.

A few counts support this clonotype. V gene TRBV7-2 combines with J gene TRBJ2-7; 11 bases are a match to TRBD2. Germline values: CDR1 SGHTA, CDR2 FQGNSA. The CDR3 is made up of 16 amino acids. After removal of 2 bases from V and 4 bases from J, the junction contained 7 bases not matched to a gene. The CDR3 loop reads CASSLRVAGGEYEQYF. CDR3 nucleotide sequence: TGTGCCAGCAGCTTAAGGGTAGCGGGAGGGGAATACGAGCAGTACTTC.